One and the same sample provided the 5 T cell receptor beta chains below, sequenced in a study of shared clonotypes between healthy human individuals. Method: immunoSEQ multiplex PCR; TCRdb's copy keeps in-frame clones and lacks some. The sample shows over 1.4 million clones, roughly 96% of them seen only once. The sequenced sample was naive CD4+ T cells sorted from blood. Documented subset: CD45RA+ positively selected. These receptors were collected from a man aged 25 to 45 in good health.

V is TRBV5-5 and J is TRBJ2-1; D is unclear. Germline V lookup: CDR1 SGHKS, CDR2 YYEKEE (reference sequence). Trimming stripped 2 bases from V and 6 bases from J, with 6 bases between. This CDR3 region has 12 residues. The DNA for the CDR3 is TGTGCCAGCAGCTTCAATTTCAATGAGCAGTTCTTC. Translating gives CASSFNFNEQFF.

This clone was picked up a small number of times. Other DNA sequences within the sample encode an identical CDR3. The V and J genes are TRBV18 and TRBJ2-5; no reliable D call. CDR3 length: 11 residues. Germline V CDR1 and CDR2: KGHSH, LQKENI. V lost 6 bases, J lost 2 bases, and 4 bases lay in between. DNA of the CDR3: TGTGCCAGCTCGCCTCAAGAGACCCAGTACTTC. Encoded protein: CASSPQETQYF.

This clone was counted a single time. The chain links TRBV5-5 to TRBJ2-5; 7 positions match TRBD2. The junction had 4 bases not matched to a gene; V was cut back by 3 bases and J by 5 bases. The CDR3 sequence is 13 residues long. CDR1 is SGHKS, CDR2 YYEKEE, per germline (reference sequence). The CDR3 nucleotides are TGTGCCAGCAGCTGGGGAGGGGACGAGACCCAGTACTTC. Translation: CASSWGGDETQYF.

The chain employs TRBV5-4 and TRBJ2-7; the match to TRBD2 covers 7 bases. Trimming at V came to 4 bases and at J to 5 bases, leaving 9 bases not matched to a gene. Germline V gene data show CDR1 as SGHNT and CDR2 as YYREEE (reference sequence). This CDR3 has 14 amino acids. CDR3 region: CASSTRGRLDEQYF. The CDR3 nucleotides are TGTGCCAGCAGCACGCGGGGGAGGCTGGACGAGCAGTACTTC.

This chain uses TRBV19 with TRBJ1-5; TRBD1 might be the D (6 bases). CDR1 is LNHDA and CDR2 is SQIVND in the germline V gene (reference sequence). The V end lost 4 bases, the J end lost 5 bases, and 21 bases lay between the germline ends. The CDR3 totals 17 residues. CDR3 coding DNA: TGTGCCAGTAGTAGAGGGGGGGCAGGGTGGCGCGATCAGCCCCAGCATTTT. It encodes CASSRGGAGWRDQPQHF.